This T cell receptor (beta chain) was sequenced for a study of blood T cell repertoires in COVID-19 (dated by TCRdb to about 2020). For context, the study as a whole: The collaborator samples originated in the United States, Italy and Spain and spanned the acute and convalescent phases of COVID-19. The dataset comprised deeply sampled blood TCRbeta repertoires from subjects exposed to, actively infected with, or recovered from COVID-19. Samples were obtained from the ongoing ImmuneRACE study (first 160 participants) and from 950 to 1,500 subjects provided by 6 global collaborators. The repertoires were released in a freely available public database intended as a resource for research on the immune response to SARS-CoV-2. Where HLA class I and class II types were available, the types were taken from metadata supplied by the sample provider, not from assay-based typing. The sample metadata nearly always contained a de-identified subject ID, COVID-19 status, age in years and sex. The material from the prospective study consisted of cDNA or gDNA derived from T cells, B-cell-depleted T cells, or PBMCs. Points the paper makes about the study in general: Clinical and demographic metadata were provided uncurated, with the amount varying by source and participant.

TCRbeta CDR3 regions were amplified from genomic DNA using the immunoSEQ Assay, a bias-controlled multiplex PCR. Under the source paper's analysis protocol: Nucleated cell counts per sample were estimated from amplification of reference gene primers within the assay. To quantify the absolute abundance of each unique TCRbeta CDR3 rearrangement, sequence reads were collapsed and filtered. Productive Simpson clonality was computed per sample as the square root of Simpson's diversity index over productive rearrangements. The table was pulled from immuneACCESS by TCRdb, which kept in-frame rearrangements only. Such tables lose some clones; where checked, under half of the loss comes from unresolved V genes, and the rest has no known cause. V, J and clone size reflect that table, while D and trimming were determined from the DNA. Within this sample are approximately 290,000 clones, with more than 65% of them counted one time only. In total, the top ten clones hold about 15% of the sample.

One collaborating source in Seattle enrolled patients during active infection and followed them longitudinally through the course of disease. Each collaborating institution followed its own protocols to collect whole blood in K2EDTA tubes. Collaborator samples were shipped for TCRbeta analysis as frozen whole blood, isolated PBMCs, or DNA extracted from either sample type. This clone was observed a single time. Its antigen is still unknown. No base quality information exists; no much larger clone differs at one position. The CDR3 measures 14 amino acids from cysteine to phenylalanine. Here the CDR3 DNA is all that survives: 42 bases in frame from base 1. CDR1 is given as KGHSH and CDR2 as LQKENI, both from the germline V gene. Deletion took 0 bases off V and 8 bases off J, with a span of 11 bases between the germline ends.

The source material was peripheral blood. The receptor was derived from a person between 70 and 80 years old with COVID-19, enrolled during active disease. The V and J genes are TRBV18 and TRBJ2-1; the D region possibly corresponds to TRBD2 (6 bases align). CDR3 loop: CASSPPAGYHEQFF. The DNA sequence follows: TGTGCCAGCTCACCACCGGCGGGATACCATGAGCAGTTCTTC.